This T cell receptor beta chain stems from a study of T cells in women clearing cervical HPV infection. Germline assignment: CDR1 DFQATT and CDR2 SNEGSKA (reference sequence). CDR3 length equals 13 residues. The V end was cut by 3 bases, the J end by 2 bases, with 8 bases between. Clones were read by immunoSEQ multiplex PCR, and TCRdb kept only the in-frame ones, dropping some. The table for this sample gives just under 35,000 clones. With respect to this clone: The read gets to within 3 residues of the CDR3 end, and the germline J gene fills in the rest.

The sequenced sample was blood buffy coat. The chain carries TRBV20-1 and TRBJ1-5; D not resolved. The TCR originated in a woman between 18 and 70 years old with a cervical HPV16 infection that either progressed to CIN3+ or cleared (not recorded which). CDR3 sequence reads: CSASPPGNQPQHF. CDR3 DNA, as far as it was read: TGCAGTGCTAGTCCCCCAGGCAATCAGCCC.